The entry below describes one T cell receptor beta chain. Antigen: not known. Libraries were prepared by immunoSEQ multiplex PCR; TCRdb keeps only in-frame clonotypes and omits some of them. The table records around 100,000 clones, over 70% of them present only once. This sample is part of a study of T cell responses to AZD1222 COVID-19 vaccine. Study-level findings and limits: Unmutated variant regions reportedly attract nearly half of all spike-specific TCRs.

Sequencing used peripheral blood, obtained on day 0 of AZD1222 vaccination. This TCR derives from an adult in good health.

The CDR3 protein is CASSPRFGTGSTDTQYF. CDR3 coding DNA: TGTGCCAGCAGCCCCCGGTTCGGGACAGGGTCTACAGATACGCAGTATTTT. The chain links TRBV7-9 to TRBJ2-3; 9 nucleotides align to TRBD1. The CDR3 runs to 17 residues. V gave up 5 bases and J gave up 3 bases; unmatched junction bases: 12. Germline CDR1 and CDR2: SEHNR and FQNEAQ (reference sequence). Drawing the rest from reference TRBV7-9 and TRBJ2-3, the complete variable domain is DTGVSQNPRHKITKRGQNVTFRCDPISEHNRLYWYRQTLGQGPEFLTYFQNEAQLEKSRLLSDRFSAERPKGSFSTLEIQRTEQGDSAMYLCASSPRFGTGSTDTQYFGPGTRLTVL.